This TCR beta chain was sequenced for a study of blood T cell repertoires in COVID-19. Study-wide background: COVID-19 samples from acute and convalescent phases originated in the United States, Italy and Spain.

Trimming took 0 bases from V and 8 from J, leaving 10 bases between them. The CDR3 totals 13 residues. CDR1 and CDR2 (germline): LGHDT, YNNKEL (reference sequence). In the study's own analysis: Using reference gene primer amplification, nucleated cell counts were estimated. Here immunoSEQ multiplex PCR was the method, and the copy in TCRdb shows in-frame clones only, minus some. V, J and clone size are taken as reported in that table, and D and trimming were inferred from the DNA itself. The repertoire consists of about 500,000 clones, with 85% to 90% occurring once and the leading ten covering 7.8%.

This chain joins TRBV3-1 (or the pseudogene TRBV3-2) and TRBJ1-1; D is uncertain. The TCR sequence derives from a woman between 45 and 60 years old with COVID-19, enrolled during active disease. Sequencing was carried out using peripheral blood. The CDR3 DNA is TGTGCCAGCAGCCAAGATTCGGGTCTGGAAGCTTTCTTT. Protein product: CASSQDSGLEAFF.